This T cell receptor beta chain was observed in a study of blood T cell repertoires in COVID-19. Authors' data handling: Nucleated cell number was recorded as an estimate derived from reference gene primer amplification. Generated by immunoSEQ multiplex PCR, the TCRdb table keeps only in-frame clones and is missing some. The DNA was the basis for D and trimming; V, J and clone size are from that table. The table lists about 50,000 clones, over 75% of them singletons, with 5.5% to 7% in the top ten. Trimming at V came to 4 bases and at J to 8 bases, leaving 6 bases not matched to a gene. The CDR3 has 14 residues. Germline CDR1 reads SGHRS; CDR2 reads YFSETQ. This clone was recorded once.

The source material was peripheral blood. The sequence was obtained from a woman aged 55-75 years with acute or convalescent COVID-19. The gene calls are TRBV5-1 and TRBJ1-2, with 12 bases identical to TRBD1. This CDR3 reads CASSDGTGGVGYTF. CDR3 sequence (DNA): TGCGCCAGCAGCGACGGGACAGGGGGCGTAGGCTACACCTTC.